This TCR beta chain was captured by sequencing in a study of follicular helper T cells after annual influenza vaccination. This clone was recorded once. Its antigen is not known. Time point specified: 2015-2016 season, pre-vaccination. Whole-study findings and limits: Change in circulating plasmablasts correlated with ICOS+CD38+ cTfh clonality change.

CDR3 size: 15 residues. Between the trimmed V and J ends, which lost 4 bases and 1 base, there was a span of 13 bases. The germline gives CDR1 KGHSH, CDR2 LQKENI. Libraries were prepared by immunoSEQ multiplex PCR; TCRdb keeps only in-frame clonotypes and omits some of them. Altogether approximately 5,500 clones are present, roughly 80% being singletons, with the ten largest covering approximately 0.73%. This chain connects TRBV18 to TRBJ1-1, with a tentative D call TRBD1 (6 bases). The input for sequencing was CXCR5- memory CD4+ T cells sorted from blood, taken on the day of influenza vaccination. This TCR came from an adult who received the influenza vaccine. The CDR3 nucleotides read TGTGCCAGCTCACAGAGGGGGGGCACGAACACTGAAGCTTTCTTT. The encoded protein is CASSQRGGTNTEAFF.